One and the same sample provided the 8 T cell receptor beta chains below, sequenced in a study of blood T cell repertoires in COVID-19. Sequencing used immunoSEQ multiplex PCR; TCRdb keeps in-frame clones, though not all of them. Of a few hundred thousand clones in the sample, approximately 80% are singletons; the top ten hold around 13%. Sequencing used peripheral blood. The receptors were sampled from a human donor in a cohort sampled during active COVID-19.

The chain combines TRBV10-3 with TRBJ2-1; 9 nucleotides match TRBD2. Germline CDR1 and CDR2: ENHRY and SYGVKD. Germline trimming cut 11 bases from V and 9 bases from J; bases unmatched to any gene: 8. The CDR3 loop spans 12 amino acids. The CDR3 coding sequence is TGTGCCGCGACTAGCGGTCCCGGTGAGCAGTTCTTC. This sequence encodes CAATSGPGEQFF.

V and J are TRBV9 and TRBJ1-2; weak D call: TRBD1 (5 bases). Germline V gene sequence: CDR1 SGDLS, CDR2 YYNGEE. With 4 bases removed from V and 7 bases from J, the gap between germline ends came to 20 bases. The CDR3 extends over 15 amino acids. The CDR3 spells CASSTSGQGMGGYTF. CDR3 bases: TGTGCCAGCAGCACCTCGGGCCAGGGAATGGGTGGCTACACCTTC.

This clone was seen a single time. The rearrangement joins TRBV4-1 to TRBJ1-6, with TRBD1 matching 8 bases. The germline V gene encodes CDR1 MGHRA and CDR2 YSYEKL. Germline trimming cut 0 bases from V and 9 bases from J; bases unmatched to any gene: 10. The length of the CDR3 is 17 residues. The CDR3 reads CASSQEISGTGASPLHF. The CDR3 region has the DNA TGCGCCAGCAGCCAAGAGATCAGTGGGACAGGAGCTTCACCCCTCCACTTT.

V and J are TRBV28 and TRBJ1-3; 7 bases align to TRBD1. Germline-derived CDR1 and CDR2 are MDHEN and SYDVKM. The trim removed 3 bases at V and 9 bases at J, leaving 5 bases unmatched. This CDR3 is built from 13 residues. Here the CDR3 reads CASSLQGVGTIYF. CDR3 in DNA: TGTGCCAGCAGTTTGCAGGGGGTTGGCACCATATATTTT.

The V call is TRBV14, the J call TRBJ2-4, with D tentatively TRBD2 (6 bases). V shed 4 bases and J shed 0 bases, with 10 bases lying between them. This CDR3 spans 15 amino acids. Germline V gene lookup returns CDR1 SGHDN and CDR2 FVKESK. The CDR3: CASSLGGEAKNIQYF. The CDR3 bases are TGTGCCAGCAGCCTGGGAGGAGAAGCCAAAAACATTCAGTACTTC.

V gene TRBV5-6 combines with J gene TRBJ2-1; TRBD2 aligns across 7 bases. Germline CDR1 SGHDT, CDR2 YYEEEE. V lost 4 bases and J lost 0; bases outside the gene matches: 7. The CDR3 is 16 amino acids. CDR3 nucleotide sequence: TGTGCCAGCAGCCCCGGGAGACTAGCCTCCTACAATGAGCAGTTCTTC. This translates into CASSPGRLASYNEQFF.

The sample holds one count of this clone. The chain has TRBV3-1 (or the pseudogene TRBV3-2) and TRBJ2-7; 7 bases agree with TRBD1. The CDR3 consists of 15 residues. Germline V gene sequence: CDR1 LGHDT, CDR2 YNNKEL (reference sequence). J lost 0 bases, V lost 4 bases, and 6 bases had no gene match. Here the CDR3 DNA reads TGTGCCAGCAGCCCCGCTCCAGGGGGCTCCTACGAGCAGTACTTC. It is translated as CASSPAPGGSYEQYF.

In this sample, this clone turned up many times. This chain connects TRBV6-2 or TRBV6-3 to TRBJ2-5; the match to TRBD2 covers 8 bases. This CDR3 is built from 16 residues. CDR1 and CDR2 (germline): MNHEY, SVGEGT. V lost 2 bases, J lost 2 bases, and 7 bases stayed unmatched. CDR3 nucleotide sequence: TGTGCCAGCAGTTACGCCGCAGCGGGGGCACAAGAGACCCAGTACTTC. It translates to CASSYAAAGAQETQYF.